The rows below give T cell receptor beta chains drawn from one sample of a study of OX40 agonist ivuxolimab in advanced cancers. Libraries were prepared by immunoSEQ multiplex PCR; TCRdb keeps only in-frame clonotypes and omits some of them. This table has around 53,000 clones, roughly 93% appearing once. Sequenced here: CD4+ or CD8+ T cells sorted from blood, sampled in a trial of the OX40 agonist ivuxolimab. These receptors were collected from an adult with an advanced solid tumor such as melanoma, head and neck, liver or kidney cancer. Both conserved end residues are part of each CDR3. Each record gives: J gene, V gene, D gene, clone size, CDR3 protein, CDR3 DNA. D genes are given only for firm matches. Clone size is shown for a subset of rows, as once, few, many or a class of expanded clone.

J gene: TRBJ2-7; V gene: TRBV7-8; D gene: TRBD2; clone size: -; CDR3 protein: CASSTPLAGGPYEQYF; CDR3 DNA: TGTGCCAGCAGCACACCGCTAGCGGGAGGGCCCTACGAGCAGTACTTC
J gene: TRBJ2-3; V gene: TRBV18; D gene: -; clone size: -; CDR3 protein: CASSPASTDTQYF; CDR3 DNA: TGTGCCAGCTCACCTGCTAGCACAGATACGCAGTATTTT
J gene: TRBJ2-7; V gene: TRBV7-6; D gene: TRBD2; clone size: medium-sized; CDR3 protein: CASSLAASGYEQYF; CDR3 DNA: TGTGCCAGCAGCTTAGCAGCTAGCGGCTACGAGCAGTACTTC
J gene: TRBJ2-3; V gene: TRBV27; D gene: -; clone size: -; CDR3 protein: CASSLSWTHTQYF; CDR3 DNA: TGTGCCAGCAGTTTATCGTGGACACATACGCAGTATTTT
J gene: TRBJ1-1; V gene: TRBV7-8; D gene: -; clone size: -; CDR3 protein: CASSLEVGRSPGTEAFF; CDR3 DNA: TGTGCCAGCAGCTTAGAGGTGGGGCGATCGCCGGGCACTGAAGCTTTCTTT
J gene: TRBJ2-3; V gene: TRBV5-1; D gene: -; clone size: once; CDR3 protein: CASSLKGGGAGPHHTQYF; CDR3 DNA: TGCGCCAGCAGCTTGAAGGGTGGCGGGGCAGGGCCCCACCATACGCAGTATTTT
J gene: TRBJ2-1; V gene: TRBV7-6; D gene: -; clone size: -; CDR3 protein: CASSLSTASSYNEQFF; CDR3 DNA: TGTGCCAGCAGCTTAAGTACAGCGTCATCCTACAATGAGCAGTTCTTC
J gene: TRBJ1-5; V gene: TRBV5-1; D gene: -; clone size: -; CDR3 protein: CASSLGWGGGNQPQHF; CDR3 DNA: TGCGCCAGCAGCTTGGGTTGGGGGGGCGGCAATCAGCCCCAGCATTTT
J gene: TRBJ2-5; V gene: TRBV4-1; D gene: TRBD2; clone size: once; CDR3 protein: CASSQWGREVPRETQYF; CDR3 DNA: TGCGCCAGCAGCCAATGGGGGCGGGAGGTGCCGCGGGAGACCCAGTACTTC
J gene: TRBJ2-7; V gene: TRBV5-1; D gene: -; clone size: -; CDR3 protein: CASSLEGYEQYF; CDR3 DNA: TGCGCCAGCAGCTTAGAGGGCTACGAGCAGTACTTC
J gene: TRBJ2-7; V gene: TRBV15; D gene: -; clone size: once; CDR3 protein: CATSSVGARRGEQYF; CDR3 DNA: TGTGCCACCAGCAGCGTGGGGGCCCGACGGGGCGAGCAGTACTTC
J gene: TRBJ1-2; V gene: TRBV12-2; D gene: -; clone size: -; CDR3 protein: CASRLLSGYTF; CDR3 DNA: TGTGCAAGTCGCTTACTTTCGGGCTACACCTTC
J gene: TRBJ1-2; V gene: TRBV5-5; D gene: TRBD1; clone size: -; CDR3 protein: CASSSDRETNYGYTF; CDR3 DNA: TGTGCCAGCAGCTCTGACAGGGAAACAAACTATGGCTACACCTTC
J gene: TRBJ2-2; V gene: TRBV6-5; D gene: -; clone size: -; CDR3 protein: CASSYDAGANTGELFF; CDR3 DNA: TGTGCCAGCAGTTACGATGCGGGCGCGAACACCGGGGAGCTGTTTTTT
J gene: TRBJ2-7; V gene: TRBV28; D gene: -; clone size: -; CDR3 protein: CASSNRVMYF; CDR3 DNA: TGTGCCAGCAGTAACAGGGTAATGTACTTC
J gene: TRBJ1-3; V gene: TRBV9; D gene: TRBD1; clone size: -; CDR3 protein: CASSAPSTGWNSGNTIYF; CDR3 DNA: TGTGCCAGCAGCGCGCCGTCGACAGGGTGGAACTCTGGAAACACCATATATTTT
J gene: TRBJ1-5; V gene: TRBV6-5; D gene: -; clone size: -; CDR3 protein: CASSYTFFDLNQPQHF; CDR3 DNA: TGTGCCAGCAGTTACACTTTTTTCGACCTCAATCAGCCCCAGCATTTT
J gene: TRBJ1-5; V gene: TRBV27; D gene: -; clone size: -; CDR3 protein: CASSFLNQPQHF; CDR3 DNA: TGTGCCAGCAGTTTCCTAAATCAGCCCCAGCATTTT
J gene: TRBJ1-5; V gene: TRBV27; D gene: -; clone size: -; CDR3 protein: CASSLSPWGNQPQHF; CDR3 DNA: TGTGCCAGCAGTTTAAGTCCGTGGGGAAATCAGCCCCAGCATTTT
J gene: TRBJ2-1; V gene: TRBV28; D gene: TRBD2; clone size: -; CDR3 protein: CASTLLGLADNEQFF; CDR3 DNA: TGTGCCAGCACCCTCCTAGGACTAGCGGACAATGAGCAGTTCTTC
J gene: TRBJ2-7; V gene: TRBV27; D gene: TRBD2; clone size: -; CDR3 protein: CASSFSAGDKSYEQYF; CDR3 DNA: TGTGCCAGCAGCTTCTCAGCGGGAGACAAGAGCTACGAGCAGTACTTC
J gene: TRBJ1-5; V gene: TRBV11-2; D gene: TRBD1; clone size: -; CDR3 protein: CASSELAGQSNQPQHF; CDR3 DNA: TGTGCCAGCAGCGAACTAGCGGGACAGAGCAATCAGCCCCAGCATTTT
J gene: TRBJ2-1; V gene: TRBV9; D gene: TRBD2; clone size: -; CDR3 protein: CASSVERTSGSYEQFF; CDR3 DNA: TGTGCCAGCAGCGTAGAACGGACTAGCGGGAGCTATGAGCAGTTCTTC
J gene: TRBJ2-2; V gene: TRBV6-1; D gene: TRBD1; clone size: once; CDR3 protein: CASSGWDREVGELFF; CDR3 DNA: TGTGCCAGCAGTGGATGGGACAGGGAGGTCGGGGAGCTGTTTTTT
J gene: TRBJ1-2; V gene: TRBV13; D gene: -; clone size: -; CDR3 protein: CASSFPVTGSYGYTF; CDR3 DNA: TGTGCCAGCAGCTTTCCGGTGACAGGATCCTATGGCTACACCTTC
J gene: TRBJ1-1; V gene: TRBV9; D gene: -; clone size: -; CDR3 protein: CASSVAGGSMNTEAFF; CDR3 DNA: TGTGCCAGCAGCGTAGCGGGGGGGAGCATGAACACTGAAGCTTTCTTT
J gene: TRBJ2-1; V gene: TRBV19; D gene: -; clone size: once; CDR3 protein: CASSLSAGTYNEQFF; CDR3 DNA: TGTGCCAGTAGTCTTTCAGCGGGTACCTACAATGAGCAGTTCTTC
J gene: TRBJ1-4; V gene: TRBV4-3; D gene: -; clone size: once; CDR3 protein: CASSQDRRAVGKLFF; CDR3 DNA: TGCGCCAGCAGCCAAGATCGCAGGGCTGTAGGAAAACTGTTTTTT
J gene: TRBJ2-7; V gene: TRBV7-9; D gene: -; clone size: -; CDR3 protein: CASSPGSNGGYEQYF; CDR3 DNA: TGTGCCAGCAGCCCCGGGTCCAATGGGGGCTACGAGCAGTACTTC
J gene: TRBJ1-2; V gene: TRBV16; D gene: -; clone size: -; CDR3 protein: CASSQGTGSNYGYTF; CDR3 DNA: TGTGCCAGCAGCCAGGGAACCGGGAGCAACTATGGCTACACCTTC
J gene: TRBJ2-3; V gene: TRBV27; D gene: -; clone size: -; CDR3 protein: CASSTNSRGTQYF; CDR3 DNA: TGTGCCAGCAGTACAAATTCCAGGGGTACGCAGTATTTT
J gene: TRBJ2-7; V gene: TRBV25-1; D gene: TRBD2; clone size: -; CDR3 protein: CASSDYGTSGRSHEQYF; CDR3 DNA: TGTGCCAGCAGTGACTATGGGACTAGCGGGAGATCGCACGAGCAGTACTTC
J gene: TRBJ2-7; V gene: TRBV4-3; D gene: -; clone size: -; CDR3 protein: CASSQDSSAGYYEQYF; CDR3 DNA: TGCGCCAGCAGCCAAGATTCGTCGGCAGGGTACTACGAGCAGTACTTC
J gene: TRBJ2-7; V gene: TRBV4-2; D gene: TRBD1; clone size: -; CDR3 protein: CASSPGGQDEQYF; CDR3 DNA: TGTGCCAGCAGCCCAGGGGGACAGGACGAGCAGTACTTC
J gene: TRBJ1-1; V gene: TRBV6-5; D gene: TRBD1; clone size: -; CDR3 protein: CASSSGQTYHFEFF; CDR3 DNA: TGTGCCAGCAGTTCGGGACAGACATATCACTTCGAGTTCTTT
J gene: TRBJ1-4; V gene: TRBV21-1; D gene: -; clone size: -; CDR3 protein: CARSFRGGKLFF; CDR3 DNA: TGTGCCCGATCCTTCCGGGGGGGAAAACTGTTTTTT
J gene: TRBJ2-7; V gene: TRBV5-8; D gene: -; clone size: -; CDR3 protein: CASSFREISYEQYF; CDR3 DNA: TGTGCCAGCAGCTTCCGGGAGATTTCCTACGAGCAGTACTTC
J gene: TRBJ2-7; V gene: TRBV27; D gene: -; clone size: -; CDR3 protein: CASSLRPGSYEQYF; CDR3 DNA: TGTGCCAGCAGTTTACGGCCAGGGAGCTACGAGCAGTACTTC